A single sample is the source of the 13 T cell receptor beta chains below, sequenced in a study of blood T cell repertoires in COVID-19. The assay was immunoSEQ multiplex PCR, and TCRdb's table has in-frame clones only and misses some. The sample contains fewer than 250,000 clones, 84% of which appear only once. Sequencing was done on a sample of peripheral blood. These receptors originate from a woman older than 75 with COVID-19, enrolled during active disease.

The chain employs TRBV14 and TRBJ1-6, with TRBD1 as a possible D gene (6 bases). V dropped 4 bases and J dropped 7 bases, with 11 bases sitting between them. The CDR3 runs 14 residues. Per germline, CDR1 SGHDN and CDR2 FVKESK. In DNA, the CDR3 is TGTGCCAGCAGCCCACAGGGTACCAATTCACCCCTCCACTTT. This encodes CASSPQGTNSPLHF.

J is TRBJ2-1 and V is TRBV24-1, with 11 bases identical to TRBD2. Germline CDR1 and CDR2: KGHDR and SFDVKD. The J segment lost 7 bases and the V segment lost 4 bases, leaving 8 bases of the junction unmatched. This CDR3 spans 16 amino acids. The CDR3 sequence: CATSDRSGGVRNEQFF. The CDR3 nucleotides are TGTGCCACCAGTGACCGTAGCGGGGGGGTAAGGAATGAGCAGTTCTTC.

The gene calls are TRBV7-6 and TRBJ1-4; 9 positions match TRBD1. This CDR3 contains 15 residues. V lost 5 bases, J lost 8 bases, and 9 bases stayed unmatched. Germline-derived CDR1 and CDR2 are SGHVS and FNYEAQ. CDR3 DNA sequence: TGTGCCAGCAGCCCTCAGACAGGGGGAGTAGAAAAACTGTTTTTT. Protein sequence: CASSPQTGGVEKLFF. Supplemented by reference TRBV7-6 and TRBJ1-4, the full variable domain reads GAGVSQSPRYKVTKRGQDVALRCDPISGHVSLYWYRQALGQGPEFLTYFNYEAQQDKSGLPNDRFSAERPEGSISTLTIQRTEQRDSAMYRCASSPQTGGVEKLFFGSGTQLSVL.

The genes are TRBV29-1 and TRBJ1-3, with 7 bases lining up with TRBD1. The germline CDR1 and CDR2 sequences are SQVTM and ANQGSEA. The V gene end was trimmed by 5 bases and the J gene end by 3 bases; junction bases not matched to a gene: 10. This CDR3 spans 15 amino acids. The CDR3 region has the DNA TGCAGCGTTCAGTCCAACAGGGGCGGTGGAAACACCATATATTTT. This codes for CSVQSNRGGGNTIYF.

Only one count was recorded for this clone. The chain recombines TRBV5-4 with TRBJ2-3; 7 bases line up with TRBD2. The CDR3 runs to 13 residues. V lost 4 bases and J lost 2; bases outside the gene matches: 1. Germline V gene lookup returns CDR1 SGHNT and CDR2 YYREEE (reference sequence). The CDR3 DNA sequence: TGTGCCAGCAGCCGGGACTACACAGATACGCAGTATTTT. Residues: CASSRDYTDTQYF.

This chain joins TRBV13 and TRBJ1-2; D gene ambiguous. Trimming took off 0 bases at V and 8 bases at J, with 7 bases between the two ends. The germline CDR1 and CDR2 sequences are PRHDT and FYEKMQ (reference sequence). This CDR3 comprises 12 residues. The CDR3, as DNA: TGTGCCAGCAGCTTAGGGGAGTGGGGCTACACCTTC. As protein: CASSLGEWGYTF.

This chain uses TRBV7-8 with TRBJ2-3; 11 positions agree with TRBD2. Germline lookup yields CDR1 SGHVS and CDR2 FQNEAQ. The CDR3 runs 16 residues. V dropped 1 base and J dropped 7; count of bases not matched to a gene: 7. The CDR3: CASSLGASGGFYTQYF. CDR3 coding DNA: TGTGCCAGCAGCTTAGGGGCTAGCGGGGGGTTTTATACGCAGTATTTT.

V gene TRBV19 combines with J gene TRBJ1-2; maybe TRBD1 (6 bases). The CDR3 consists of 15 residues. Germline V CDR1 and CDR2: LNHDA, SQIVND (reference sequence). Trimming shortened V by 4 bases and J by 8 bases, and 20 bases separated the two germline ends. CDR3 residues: CASSTNYRAAKGYTF. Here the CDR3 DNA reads TGTGCCAGTAGTACAAACTACAGGGCCGCAAAAGGCTACACCTTC.

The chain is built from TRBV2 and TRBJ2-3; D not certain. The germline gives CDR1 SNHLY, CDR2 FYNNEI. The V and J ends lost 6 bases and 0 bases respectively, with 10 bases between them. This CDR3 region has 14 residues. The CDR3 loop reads CASRRLASTDTQYF. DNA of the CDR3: TGTGCCAGCAGGCGCCTCGCCAGCACAGATACGCAGTATTTT. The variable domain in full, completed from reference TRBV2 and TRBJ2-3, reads EPEVTQTPSHQVTQMGQEVILRCVPISNHLYFYWYRQILGQKVEFLVSFYNNEISEKSEIFDDQFSVERPDGSNFTLKIRSTKLEDSAMYFCASRRLASTDTQYFGPGTRLTVL.

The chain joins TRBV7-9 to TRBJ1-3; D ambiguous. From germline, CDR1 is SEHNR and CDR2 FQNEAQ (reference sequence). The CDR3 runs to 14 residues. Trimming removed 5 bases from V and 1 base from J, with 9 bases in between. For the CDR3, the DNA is TGTGCCAGCAGCCCTCGGGTATCTGGAAACACCATATATTTT. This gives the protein CASSPRVSGNTIYF.

The CDR3 DNA sequence: TGTGCCAGCAGTTCCCACGGGAAGCCCCAGCATTTT. As protein: CASSSHGKPQHF. The rearrangement joins TRBV2 to TRBJ1-5, with unresolved D. Trimming took off 5 bases at V and 8 bases at J, with 10 bases between the two ends. The CDR3 consists of 12 residues. CDR1 is SNHLY, CDR2 FYNNEI, per germline.

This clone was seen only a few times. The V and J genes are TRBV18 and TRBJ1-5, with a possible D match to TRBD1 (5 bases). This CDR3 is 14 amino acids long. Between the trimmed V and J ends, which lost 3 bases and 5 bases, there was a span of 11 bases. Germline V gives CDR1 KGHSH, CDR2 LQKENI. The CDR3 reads CASSPQGSDQPQHF. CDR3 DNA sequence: TGTGCCAGCTCACCTCAGGGTTCGGATCAGCCCCAGCATTTT. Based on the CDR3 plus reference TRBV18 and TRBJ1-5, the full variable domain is NAGVMQNPRHLVRRRGQEARLRCSPMKGHSHVYWYRQLPEEGLKFMVYLQKENIIDESGMPKERFSAEFPKEGPSILRIQQVVRGDSAAYFCASSPQGSDQPQHFGDGTRLSIL.

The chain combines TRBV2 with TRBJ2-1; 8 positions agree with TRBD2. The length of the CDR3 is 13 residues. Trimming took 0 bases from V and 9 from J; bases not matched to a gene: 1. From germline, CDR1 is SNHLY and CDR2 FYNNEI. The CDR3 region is CASSEAAGGEQFF. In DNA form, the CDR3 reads TGTGCCAGCAGTGAAGCGGCGGGAGGTGAGCAGTTCTTC.